These T cell receptor beta chains were read from a single sample in a study of T cells in Graves' hyperthyroidism and ophthalmopathy. TCRdb fed the multiplex PCR reads into MiXCR, producing one record per CDR3 protein. The repertoire has about 840,000 distinct CDR3 sequences, around 38% of them found once; the top ten carry about 8.9%. The source material was blood. These receptor sequences come from a man between 18 and 35 years old with Graves' hyperthyroidism. Both conserved end residues are part of each CDR3. The D gene is left open where the match is weak. Some rows mark clone size as missing; the rest say once, few, many or name a class of expanded clone.

v_call	d_call	clone_size	j_call	cdr3_aa	cdr3_nt
TRBV29-1	TRBD2	-	TRBJ2-3	CSVGGRAADTQYF	TGCAGCGTTGGTGGGAGGGCCGCAGATACGCAGTATTTT
TRBV5-1	-	-	TRBJ2-7	CASSSTGQQYF	TGCGCCAGCAGCTCCACAGGGCAGCAGTACTTC
TRBV19	TRBD1	-	TRBJ1-6	CASSPTTGPYNSPLHF	TGCGCCAGCAGCCCTACGACAGGGCCCTATAATTCACCCCTCCACTTT
TRBV19	-	few	TRBJ1-1	CASISGAGRLNTEAFF	TGTGCCAGTATTTCCGGGGCAGGAAGATTGAACACTGAAGCTTTCTTT
TRBV10-3	-	-	TRBJ1-2	CAIRGPGYGYTF	TGTGCCATCAGGGGACCGGGCTATGGCTACACCTTC
TRBV2	-	-	TRBJ1-4	CASSNQGKGEKLFF	TGTGCCAGCAGCAATCAGGGGAAAGGGGAAAAACTGTTTTTT
TRBV19	-	-	TRBJ1-1	CASSIGLENTEAFF	TGTGCCAGTAGTATCGGTTTGGAAAACACTGAAGCTTTCTTT
TRBV10-3	-	-	TRBJ1-1	CASSLRGNGDTEAFF	TGTGCCAGCAGTCTCAGGGGAAATGGGGACACTGAAGCTTTCTTT
TRBV6-5	-	few	TRBJ2-7	CASSPGHRSSYEQYF	TGTGCCAGCAGTCCTGGGCACAGGAGCTCCTACGAGCAGTACTTC
TRBV7-9	-	-	TRBJ2-7	CASSFRGTNYEQYF	TGTGCCAGCAGCTTTCGTGGGACAAATTACGAGCAGTACTTC
TRBV25-1	-	many	TRBJ1-1	CASSEYMRSEAFF	TGTGCCAGCAGTGAATATATGAGGTCTGAAGCTTTCTTT
TRBV5-5	-	-	TRBJ1-2	CASSETSTNYGYTF	TGTGCCAGCAGCGAAACAAGTACTAACTATGGCTACACCTTC
TRBV14	-	few	TRBJ1-4	CASSQAAGMKLFF	TGTGCCAGCAGCCAAGCCGCGGGGATGAAACTGTTTTTT
TRBV6-6	-	many	TRBJ2-7	CASSSHSGYEQYF	TGTGCCAGCAGTTCTCATTCGGGATACGAGCAGTACTTC
TRBV2	-	-	TRBJ2-1	CASSEVRDNEQFF	TGTGCCAGCAGTGAGGTACGGGACAATGAGCAGTTCTTC
TRBV7-7	TRBD2	-	TRBJ2-2	CARWRGSTGELFF	TGTGCTAGGTGGCGGGGGTCCACCGGGGAGCTGTTTTTT
TRBV9	-	few	TRBJ1-4	CARARDREKLFF	TGTGCTAGGGCTAGGGATCGCGAAAAACTGTTTTTT
TRBV10-3	-	-	TRBJ1-6	CAVAVGDNSPLHF	TGTGCCGTCGCCGTGGGCGATAATTCACCCCTCCACTTT
TRBV12-3/TRBV12-4	-	-	TRBJ2-7	CASRRVSHEQYF	TGTGCCAGCAGACGGGTAAGCCACGAGCAGTACTTC
TRBV20-1	-	many	TRBJ1-6	CSASLLGASPLHF	TGCAGTGCTAGCCTCCTTGGGGCTTCACCCCTCCACTTT
TRBV7-6	-	many	TRBJ1-2	CASSSQGRGGYTF	TGTGCCAGCAGCTCCCAGGGGAGGGGTGGCTACACCTTC
TRBV20-1	TRBD2	many	TRBJ2-7	CSAPSGRTYEQYF	TGCAGTGCCCCCAGCGGGAGGACCTACGAGCAGTACTTC
TRBV7-2	-	-	TRBJ1-3	CASSQDLRYSGNTIYF	TGTGCCAGCAGCCAAGATCTCCGTTACTCTGGAAACACCATATATTTT
TRBV5-5	-	-	TRBJ2-5	CASSLPGEQETQYF	TGTGCCAGCAGCCTCCCGGGAGAACAAGAGACCCAGTACTTC
TRBV10-3	-	few	TRBJ1-2	CAYKGTAGAAGIPYGYTF	TGTGCCTACAAAGGAACGGCGGGGGCCGCAGGAATCCCCTATGGCTACACCTTC
TRBV10-3	TRBD1	-	TRBJ1-1	CAISERTGMNTEAFF	TGTGCCATCAGTGAGCGGACAGGAATGAACACTGAAGCTTTCTTT
TRBV20-1	-	-	TRBJ2-7	CSARDRPGPPPF	TGCAGTGCTAGAGATCGCCCAGGCCCCCCACCCTTC
TRBV14	-	few	TRBJ1-1	CASKDWYTEAFF	TGTGCCAGCAAAGATTGGTACACTGAAGCTTTCTTT
TRBV7-9	TRBD2	-	TRBJ2-7	CASSDGTSGFYEQYF	TGTGCCAGCAGCGACGGGACTAGTGGGTTCTACGAGCAGTACTTC